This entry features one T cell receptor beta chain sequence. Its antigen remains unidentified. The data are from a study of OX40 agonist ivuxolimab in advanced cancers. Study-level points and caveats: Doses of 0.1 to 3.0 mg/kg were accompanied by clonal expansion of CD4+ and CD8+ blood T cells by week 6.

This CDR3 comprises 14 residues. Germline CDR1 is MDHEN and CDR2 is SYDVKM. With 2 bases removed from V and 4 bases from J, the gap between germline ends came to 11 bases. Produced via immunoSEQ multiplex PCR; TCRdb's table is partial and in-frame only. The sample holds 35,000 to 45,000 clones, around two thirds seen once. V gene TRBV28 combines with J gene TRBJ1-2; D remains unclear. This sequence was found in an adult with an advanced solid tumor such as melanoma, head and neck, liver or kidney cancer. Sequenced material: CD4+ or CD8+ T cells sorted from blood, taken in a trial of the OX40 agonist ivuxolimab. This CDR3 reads CASSLGGLSYGYTF. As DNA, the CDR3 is TGTGCCAGCAGTTTAGGAGGCCTTTCCTATGGCTACACCTTC.